This is a list of T cell receptor beta chains from one sample in a study of CD8 T cells in ankylosing spondylitis. TCRdb processed the 5' RACE reads anew with MiXCR; each CDR3 protein has one entry. This repertoire shows 220,000 or so distinct CDR3 sequences, about 10% found once; its top ten account for 21%. The specimen sequenced was blood, either unsorted or a sorted T cell fraction (not recorded which). These receptors were taken from a male donor with ankylosing spondylitis or in good health (not recorded which). Each CDR3 is given with its conserved first and last residue. D genes are given only for firm matches. Only some rows state a clone size, as once, few, many or a class for expanded clones.

TRBD2,-,TRBJ2-5,TRBV5-1,TGCGCCAGCAGCTTCGGGACTAGGATTTCTCAAGAGACCCAGTACTTC,CASSFGTRISQETQYF
TRBD1,few,TRBJ1-2,TRBV4-2,TGTGCCAGCAGCCAAGTTGGACAGGGGGCGGCCCGATCTTCCTATGGCTACACCTTC,CASSQVGQGAARSSYGYTF
-,-,TRBJ2-6,TRBV5-1,TGCGCCAGCAGCTTGTTGGGGCAGGGTGACAGTGGGGCCAACGTCCTGACTTTC,CASSLLGQGDSGANVLTF
-,-,TRBJ2-7,TRBV20-1,TGCAGTGCCTCAGGGCCCTCCTACGAGCAGTACTTC,CSASGPSYEQYF
-,few,TRBJ1-4,TRBV3-1,TGTGCCAGCAGCCCGACGGGGAATGAAAAACTGTTTTTT,CASSPTGNEKLFF
TRBD1,-,TRBJ2-6,TRBV6-2/TRBV6-3,TGTGCCAGCAGTGCTCGGGACAGACCGAATTCTGGGGCCAACGTCCTGACTTTC,CASSARDRPNSGANVLTF
-,many,TRBJ2-1,TRBV5-1,TGCGCCAGCAGCTTGATTCAGAGCTCCTACAATGAGCAGTTCTTC,CASSLIQSSYNEQFF
TRBD1,-,TRBJ1-5,TRBV12-3/TRBV12-4,TGTGCCAGCCGTTACGGGACAGGGGGGCAGCCCCAGCATTTT,CASRYGTGGQPQHF
-,many,TRBJ1-2,TRBV12-3/TRBV12-4,TGTGCCAGCACCACGAGGGGAACTAACTATGGCTACACCTTC,CASTTRGTNYGYTF
-,many,TRBJ2-2,TRBV5-1,TGCGCCAGCAGCTTGGACGTGGGCGGGGAGCTGTTTTTT,CASSLDVGGELFF
-,many,TRBJ1-2,TRBV25-1,TGTGCCAGCAGTGAATCCGAACGGCTTCTTAACTATGGCTACACCTTC,CASSESERLLNYGYTF
TRBD2,many,TRBJ2-4,TRBV5-5,TGTGCCAGCAGCGTCCCGGAGGGAGGGAAAAACATTCAGTACTTC,CASSVPEGGKNIQYF
TRBD2,-,TRBJ2-3,TRBV20-1,TGCAGTGCCTGGCGGGGGAGCACAGATACGCAGTATTTT,CSAWRGSTDTQYF
-,many,TRBJ1-2,TRBV7-9,TGTGCCAGCAGCGCATGGGCCCAAAGCGACTATGGCTACACCTTC,CASSAWAQSDYGYTF
-,-,TRBJ2-3,TRBV20-1,TGCAGTGCTAGAGATTTCCAGGGCGGAGATACGCAGTATTTT,CSARDFQGGDTQYF
-,few,TRBJ1-1,TRBV12-3/TRBV12-4,TGTGCCAGCAGTGCTCAGTGGGTCGAAGCTTTCTTT,CASSAQWVEAFF
TRBD1,few,TRBJ2-5,TRBV18,TGTGCCAGCTCACCGAAGGGACAGTTGGTGGAGACCCAGTACTTC,CASSPKGQLVETQYF
-,few,TRBJ1-5,TRBV5-1,TGCGCCAGCAGCTCGGGGGCGCAAACCAATCAGCCCCAGCATTTT,CASSSGAQTNQPQHF
-,few,TRBJ1-5,TRBV15,TGTGCCACCAGTTCAGGGCCGGGGCAGCCCCAGCATTTT,CATSSGPGQPQHF
-,-,TRBJ1-5,TRBV7-2,TGTGCCAGCAGCTTACAGGCGGAACGGGCCCAGCATTTT,CASSLQAERAQHF
TRBD1,-,TRBJ1-5,TRBV12-3/TRBV12-4,TGTGCCAGCAGCACAGGGACAGCCCTCAAGGGGCCCCAGCATTTT,CASSTGTALKGPQHF
-,many,TRBJ1-1,TRBV12-3/TRBV12-4,TGTGCCAGCAGTACTCTATCAGGGAACACTGAAGCTTTCTTT,CASSTLSGNTEAFF
-,many,TRBJ2-7,TRBV6-1,TGTGCCAGCAGAAGAGGGGCAGGGTCCTCCTACGAGCAGTACTTC,CASRRGAGSSYEQYF
-,-,TRBJ2-6,TRBV10-3,TGTGCCATCAGTGTTGAGTCTGGGGCCAACGTCCTGACTTTC,CAISVESGANVLTF
TRBD1,many,TRBJ1-2,TRBV10-3,TGTGCCATCAGTGAGTCGACTGACAGGGTAGGCGATGGCTACACCTTC,CAISESTDRVGDGYTF
TRBD1,few,TRBJ2-7,TRBV19,TGTGCCAGTAGTATTCAACCGACAGGGAGCGAGCAGTACTTC,CASSIQPTGSEQYF
-,-,TRBJ1-2,TRBV24-1,TGTGCCACCAGTGATGGAGGATTTGGCTACACCTTC,CATSDGGFGYTF
-,few,TRBJ1-2,TRBV7-9,TGTGCCAGCAGCGCACGGACGGCGGGACAATATGGCTACACCTTC,CASSARTAGQYGYTF
TRBD2,many,TRBJ2-1,TRBV11-2,TGTGCCAGCAGCTTAAGGGGGGCAGGAGCGGGGGGAAACAATGAGCAGTTCTTC,CASSLRGAGAGGNNEQFF
TRBD2,many,TRBJ2-3,TRBV6-5,TGTGCCAGCAGTTACAAGGCTAGCGGGGTGCGTGAGGCCACAGATACGCAGTATTTT,CASSYKASGVREATDTQYF
-,many,TRBJ2-3,TRBV9,TGTGCCAGCAGCGTAGTCGGTATCACAGATACGCAGTATTTT,CASSVVGITDTQYF
-,many,TRBJ2-3,TRBV5-6,TGTGCCAGCAGCTTGGTTGGCTGGGGGACAGATACGCAGTATTTT,CASSLVGWGTDTQYF
-,few,TRBJ2-7,TRBV5-1,TGCGCCAGCAGCTTGGTAAACAGATCCTACGAGCAGTACTTC,CASSLVNRSYEQYF
-,many,TRBJ1-1,TRBV18,TGTGCCAGCTCACCATTACAAGGCGGAGGCACTGAAGCTTTCTTT,CASSPLQGGGTEAFF
TRBD2,few,TRBJ2-1,TRBV7-2,TGTGCCAGCAGCTTTAGCGGGGTCCCTCCTGAGCAGTTCTTC,CASSFSGVPPEQFF
-,many,TRBJ2-2,TRBV7-6,TGTGCCAGCAGTCTCGACAGGTGGAACACCGGGGAGCTGTTTTTT,CASSLDRWNTGELFF
-,few,TRBJ1-1,TRBV20-1,TGCAGTGCTAGTAGGGGGGGAGCTGAAGCTTTCTTT,CSASRGGAEAFF
-,many,TRBJ1-2,TRBV9,TGTGCCAGCAGCGAACCCGACGGCAAACGGAGGGGATTGCTATATGGCTACACCTTC,CASSEPDGKRRGLLYGYTF
TRBD1,few,TRBJ1-1,TRBV10-3,TGTGCCATCAAAACCGAGGGGGCCTATGAAGCTTTCTTT,CAIKTEGAYEAFF
TRBD2,few,TRBJ2-4,TRBV7-2,TGTGCCAGCAGCTCACTAGCGGTGCTGCCAAAGGGCATTCAGTACTTC,CASSSLAVLPKGIQYF
TRBD1,-,TRBJ2-2,TRBV5-6,TGTGCCAGCAGCTGGGACAGCTACGTGAACACCGGGGAGCTGTTTTTT,CASSWDSYVNTGELFF
TRBD2,-,TRBJ2-7,TRBV20-1,TGCAGTGCTAGTGGGGGCGGGGGGCGCAACGAGCAGTACTTC,CSASGGGGRNEQYF
TRBD1,many,TRBJ1-5,TRBV5-1,TGCGCCAGCAGCTTGGGTTCGACAGGGGAAGGCAATCAGCCCCAGCATTTT,CASSLGSTGEGNQPQHF
TRBD1,many,TRBJ1-1,TRBV5-6,TGTGCCAGCAGCCGGACAGGGGGCGGTGAAGCTTTCTTT,CASSRTGGGEAFF
-,many,TRBJ1-4,TRBV12-3/TRBV12-4,TGTGCCAGCAGTAACCTCGGGGGCGCCGATAATGAAAAACTGTTTTTT,CASSNLGGADNEKLFF